Sequencing of this T cell receptor (beta chain) was carried out in a study of blood T cells in healthy people across ages. V dropped 7 bases and J dropped 8; count of bases not matched to a gene: 9. Per the germline V gene, CDR1 is MNHNY and CDR2 is SVGAGI (reference sequence). CDR3 length equals 14 residues. Alongside a J-beta primer mix, a sample-barcoded 5' primer served in a second PCR lasting about 6 to 11 cycles. Through a template-switch adaptor with 12 random nucleotides, each cDNA molecule received a tag. TCRdb reprocessed the 5' RACE reads with MiXCR, giving one entry per CDR3 protein. The data show about 770,000 distinct CDR3 sequences, under 45% seen once. Individuals who donated were healthy Caucasians from Russia aged roughly 6 to 95. The sample holds a few counts of this clonotype.

Sequencing was carried out using blood. The sequence came from a man in his 60s in good health. J is TRBJ2-1 and V is TRBV6-6; 9 bases are a match to TRBD2. The chain's CDR3 is CASNAGGPRDEQFF. The CDR3 DNA follows: TGTGCCAGCAATGCGGGGGGGCCTCGGGATGAGCAGTTCTTC.